This TCR beta chain was captured by sequencing in a study of PD-1 blockade in classical Hodgkin lymphoma. On the study more broadly: Patients in the cohort were put on intravenous nivolumab, 3 mg/kg every 2 weeks. Overall study results and limits: The study reported lower baseline TCR diversity in newly diagnosed patients than in healthy donors. Baseline diversity resembling that of newly diagnosed patients was seen in complete responders.

This CDR3 has 14 residues. CDR1 SGHTA and CDR2 FQGNSA come from the germline V gene. V lost 3 bases and J lost 4, with 9 bases in between. Assay used: immunoSEQ multiplex PCR; TCRdb lists only in-frame clones, some missing. The repertoire has approximately 60,000 clones, around 89% of them found once; the top ten carry about 12%. Of note for this clone: The target antigen is unknown.

Every patient experienced relapse after autologous stem cell transplantation, and brentuximab vedotin exposure varied. Best responses were complete response, partial response or progressive disease. This chain uses TRBV7-2 with TRBJ1-4; D not certain. The TCR originated in a human donor with classical Hodgkin lymphoma. The specimen was peripheral blood mononuclear cells (PBMCs), collected at baseline. CDR3 region: CASSFSAHNEKLFF. DNA of the CDR3: TGTGCCAGCAGCTTCTCAGCTCATAATGAAAAACTGTTTTTT.